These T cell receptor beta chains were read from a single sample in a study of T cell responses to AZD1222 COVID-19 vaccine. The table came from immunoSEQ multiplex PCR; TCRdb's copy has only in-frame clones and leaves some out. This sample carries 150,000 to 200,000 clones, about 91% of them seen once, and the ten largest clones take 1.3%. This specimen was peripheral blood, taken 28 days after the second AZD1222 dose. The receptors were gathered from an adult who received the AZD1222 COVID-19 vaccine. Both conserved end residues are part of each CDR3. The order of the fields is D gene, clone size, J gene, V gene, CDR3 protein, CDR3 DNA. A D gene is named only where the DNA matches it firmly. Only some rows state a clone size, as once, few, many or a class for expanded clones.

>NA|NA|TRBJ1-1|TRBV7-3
CASSLWANAEAFF
TGTGCCAGCAGCTTATGGGCCAACGCTGAAGCTTTCTTT
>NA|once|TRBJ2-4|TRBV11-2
CASSSTLGGTPSPKNIQYF
TGTGCCAGCAGCTCCACCCTGGGGGGCACCCCCTCCCCCAAAAACATTCAGTACTTC
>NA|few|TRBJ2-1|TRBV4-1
CASSPSPSGNEQFF
TGCGCCAGCAGCCCAAGCCCGAGCGGGAATGAGCAGTTCTTC
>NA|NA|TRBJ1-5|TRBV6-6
CASSYSGGDQPQHF
TGTGCCAGCAGTTACTCGGGGGGGGACCAGCCCCAGCATTTT
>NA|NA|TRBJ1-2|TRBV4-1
CASSHNQGFDYGYTF
TGCGCCAGCAGCCACAACCAGGGTTTCGACTATGGCTACACCTTC
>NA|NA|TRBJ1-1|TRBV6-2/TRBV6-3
CASSYSPAHNTEAFF
TGTGCCAGCAGTTACTCGCCAGCCCATAACACTGAAGCTTTCTTT
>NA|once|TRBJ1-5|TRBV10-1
CASSDQHQPQHF
TGCGCCAGCAGTGACCAGCATCAGCCCCAGCATTTT
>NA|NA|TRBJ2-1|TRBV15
CATSRTTNNEQFF
TGTGCCACCAGCAGAACGACCAACAATGAGCAGTTCTTC
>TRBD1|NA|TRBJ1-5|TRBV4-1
CASSQMTGAGQPQHF
TGCGCCAGCAGCCAAATGACAGGGGCGGGGCAGCCCCAGCATTTT
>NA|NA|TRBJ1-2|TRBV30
CAWVGESGGLSYTF
TGTGCCTGGGTTGGGGAAAGTGGAGGTTTGAGCTACACCTTC
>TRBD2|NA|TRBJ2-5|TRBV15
CATSGTSGGGETQYF
TGTGCCACCAGCGGGACTAGCGGGGGGGGAGAGACCCAGTACTTC
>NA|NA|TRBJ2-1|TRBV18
CASSPGATLREQFF
TGTGCCAGCTCCCCCGGGGCTACGCTCAGGGAGCAGTTCTTC
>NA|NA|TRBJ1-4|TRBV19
CASSIEKGREKLFF
TGTGCCAGTAGTATCGAGAAGGGAAGAGAAAAACTGTTTTTT
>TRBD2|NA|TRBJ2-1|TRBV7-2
CASSWGLAGVIIEQFF
TGTGCCAGCAGCTGGGGACTAGCGGGAGTCATCATTGAGCAGTTCTTC